Sequencing of this T cell receptor beta chain was carried out in a study of blood T cell repertoires in COVID-19. In the original analysis: Nucleated cell counts were estimated from reference gene primer amplification. The table came from immunoSEQ multiplex PCR; TCRdb's copy has only in-frame clones and leaves some out. The V and J calls and clone size come from that table; D and trimming were worked out from the DNA. The sample yields some 90,000 clones, roughly 90% seen once. The germline gives CDR1 SGDLS, CDR2 YYNGEE. Trimming cost V 0 bases and J 7 bases, with 8 bases left between them. CDR3 size: 14 residues.

The material sequenced was peripheral blood. The chain joins TRBV9 to TRBJ1-6; D is unresolved. This TCR came from a man in his forties or fifties with COVID-19, enrolled during active disease. This CDR3 reads CASSVDYLNSPLHF. The CDR3 DNA is TGTGCCAGCAGCGTAGATTATCTGAATTCACCCCTCCACTTT.